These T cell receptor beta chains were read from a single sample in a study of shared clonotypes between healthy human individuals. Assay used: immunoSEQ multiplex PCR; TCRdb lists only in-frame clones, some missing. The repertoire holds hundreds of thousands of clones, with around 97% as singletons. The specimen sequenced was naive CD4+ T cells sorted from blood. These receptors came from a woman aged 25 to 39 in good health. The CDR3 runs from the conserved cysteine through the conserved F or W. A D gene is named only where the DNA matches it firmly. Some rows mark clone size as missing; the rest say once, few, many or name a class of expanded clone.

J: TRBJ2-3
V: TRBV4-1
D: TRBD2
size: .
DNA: TGCGCCAGCAGCCAAGATTCTAGCGGGAGGGTGGCCACGCAGTATTTT
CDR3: CASSQDSSGRVATQYF

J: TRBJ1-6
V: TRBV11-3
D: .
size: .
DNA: TGTGCCAGCAGCTTTACGGGGAATTCACCCCTCCACTTT
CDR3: CASSFTGNSPLHF

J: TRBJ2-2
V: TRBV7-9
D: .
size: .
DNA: TGTGCCAGCAGCTTTAGCGAGTCGAACACCGGGGAGCTGTTTTTT
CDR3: CASSFSESNTGELFF

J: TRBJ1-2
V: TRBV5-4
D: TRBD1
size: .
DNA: TGTGCCAGCAGCTCGGGGACCGGGGACAGGTCGACCTATGGCTACACCTTC
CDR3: CASSSGTGDRSTYGYTF

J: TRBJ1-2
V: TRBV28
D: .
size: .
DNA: TGTGCCAGCAGTATGCGGAACAGGGACGGCTACACCTTC
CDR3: CASSMRNRDGYTF

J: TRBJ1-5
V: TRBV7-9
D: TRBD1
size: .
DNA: TGTGCCAGCAGCCCTCAGGGGGCGGATCAGCCCCAGCATTTT
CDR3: CASSPQGADQPQHF

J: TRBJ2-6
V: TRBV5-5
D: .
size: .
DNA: TGTGCCAGCAGCTTGGCCTTGGGGTCGTCTGGGGCCAACGTCCTGACTTTC
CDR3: CASSLALGSSGANVLTF

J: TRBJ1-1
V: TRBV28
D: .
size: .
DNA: TGTGCCAGCAGTAAGGGGGGGTCGACAGATATGAACACTGAAGCTTTCTTT
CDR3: CASSKGGSTDMNTEAFF

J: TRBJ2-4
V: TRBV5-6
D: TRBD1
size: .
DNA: TGTGCCAGCAGCTTCCGGGACAGCAAAAACATTCAGTACTTC
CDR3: CASSFRDSKNIQYF

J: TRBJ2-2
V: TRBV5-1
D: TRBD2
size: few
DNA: TGCGCCAGCAGCTGGAGACTAGCGGAGCGCACCGGGGAGCTGTTTTTT
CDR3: CASSWRLAERTGELFF

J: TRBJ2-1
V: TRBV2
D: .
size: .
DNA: TGTGCCAGCAGTCCATTAGCGGCCATCAATGAGCAGTTCTTC
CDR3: CASSPLAAINEQFF

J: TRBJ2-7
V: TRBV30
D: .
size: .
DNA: TGTGCCTGGATCCATAGGGGAGAGTCCTACGAGCAGTACTTC
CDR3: CAWIHRGESYEQYF

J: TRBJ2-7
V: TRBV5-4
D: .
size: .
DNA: TGTGCCAGCAGCTTGGTCGGGAGATACGAGCAGTACTTC
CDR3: CASSLVGRYEQYF

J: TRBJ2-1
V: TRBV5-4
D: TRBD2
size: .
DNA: TGTGCCAGCAGCCCACTGACTAGCGGATACAATGAGCAGTTCTTC
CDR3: CASSPLTSGYNEQFF

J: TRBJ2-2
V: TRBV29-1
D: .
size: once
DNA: TGCAGCGTTGAACAGGGTGGAGAGGAGCTGTTTTTT
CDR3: CSVEQGGEELFF

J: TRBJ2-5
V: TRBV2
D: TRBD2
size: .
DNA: TGTGCCAGCAGTGAACGGCGGGAGGAGACCCAGTACTTC
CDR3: CASSERREETQYF

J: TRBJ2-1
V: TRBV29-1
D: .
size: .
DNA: TGCAGCGTTGAAATGGTGGCAGGGTATAACAATGAGCAGTTCTTC
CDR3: CSVEMVAGYNNEQFF

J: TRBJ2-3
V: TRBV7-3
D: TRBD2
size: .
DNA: TGTGCCAGCAGCCTCACTAGCGGGGGGACAGATACGCAGTATTTT
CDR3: CASSLTSGGTDTQYF

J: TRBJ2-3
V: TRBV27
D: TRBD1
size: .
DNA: TGTGCCAGCAGTCCCGAGGGGGCCCGATATACGCAGTATTTT
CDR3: CASSPEGARYTQYF

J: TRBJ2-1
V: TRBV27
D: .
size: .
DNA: TGTGCCAGCAGCTTACCGACAGGAAGCTCCTACAATGAGCAGTTCTTC
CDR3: CASSLPTGSSYNEQFF

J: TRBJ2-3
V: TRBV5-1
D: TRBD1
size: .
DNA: TGCGCCAGCAGCTCGGGACAGCGCACAGATACGCAGTATTTT
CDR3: CASSSGQRTDTQYF

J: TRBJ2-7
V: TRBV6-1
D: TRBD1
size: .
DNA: TGTGCCAGCAGTAGACAGGGGCGTCGATACGAGCAGTACTTC
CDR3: CASSRQGRRYEQYF

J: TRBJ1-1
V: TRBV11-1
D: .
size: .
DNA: TGTGCCAGCAGCTACCGGGACACCCAAAACACTGAAGCTTTCTTT
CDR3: CASSYRDTQNTEAFF

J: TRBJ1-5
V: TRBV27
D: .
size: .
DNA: TGTGCCAGCAGTCTATCGGGACCCATCAATCAGCCCCAGCATTTT
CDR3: CASSLSGPINQPQHF

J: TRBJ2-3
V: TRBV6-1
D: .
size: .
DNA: TGTGCCAGCAGTTTTTCGTCAGCAACAGATACGCAGTATTTT
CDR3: CASSFSSATDTQYF

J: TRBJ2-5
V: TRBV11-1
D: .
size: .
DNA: TGTGCCAGCAGCTTAAGGGGCCTGGCACAACGGCAGGAGACCCAGTACTTC
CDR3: CASSLRGLAQRQETQYF

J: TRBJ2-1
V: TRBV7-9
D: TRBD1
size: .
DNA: TGTGCCAGCAGCTTAGTCGACAGGGCCCAGTTCTTC
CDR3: CASSLVDRAQFF

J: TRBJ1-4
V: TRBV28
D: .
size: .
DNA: TGTGCCAGCAGTTCACACCCCGACAGAGGAAAACTGTTTTTT
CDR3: CASSSHPDRGKLFF

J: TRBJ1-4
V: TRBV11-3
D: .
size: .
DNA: TGTGCCAGCAGCTTAGAGGGGTTCGGAGAAGAAAAACTGTTTTTT
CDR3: CASSLEGFGEEKLFF

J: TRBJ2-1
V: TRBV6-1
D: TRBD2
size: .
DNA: TGTGCCAGCAGTGATTGGCTAGCGGGAGGTAAGGCTGAGCAGTTCTTC
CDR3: CASSDWLAGGKAEQFF

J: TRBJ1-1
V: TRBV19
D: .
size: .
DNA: TGTGCCAGTAGTCCCTTTTCCATACTTCGTGCAGTCATGAACACTGAAGCTTTCTTT
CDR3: CASSPFSILRAVMNTEAFF

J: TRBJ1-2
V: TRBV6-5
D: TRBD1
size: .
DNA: TGTGCCAGCAGCTCCGACAGGGTTGGAGGCTACACCTTC
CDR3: CASSSDRVGGYTF

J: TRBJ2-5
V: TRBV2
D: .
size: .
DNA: TGTGCCAGCTATCTAGGGGAGACCCAGTACTTC
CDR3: CASYLGETQYF

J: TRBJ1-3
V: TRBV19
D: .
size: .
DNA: TGTGCCAGTAGTTGGTTTACAGGCTCTGGAAACACCATATATTTT
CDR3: CASSWFTGSGNTIYF

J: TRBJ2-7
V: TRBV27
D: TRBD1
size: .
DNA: TGTGCCAGCAGTACCCGGGACAGGGTCTACGAGCAGTACTTC
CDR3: CASSTRDRVYEQYF

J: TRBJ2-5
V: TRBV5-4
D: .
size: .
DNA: TGTGCCAGCAGCGAATCGGCGAAAGAGACCCAGTACTTC
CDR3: CASSESAKETQYF

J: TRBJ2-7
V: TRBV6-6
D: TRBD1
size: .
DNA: TGTGCCAGCAGTCAGGACAGGGATCCGACCTACGAGCAGTACTTC
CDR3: CASSQDRDPTYEQYF

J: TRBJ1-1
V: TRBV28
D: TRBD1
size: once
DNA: TGTGCCAGCAGTTCATTCCCGACAGGGTTGAACACTGAAGCTTTCTTT
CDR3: CASSSFPTGLNTEAFF

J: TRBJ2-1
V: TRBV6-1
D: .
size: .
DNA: TGTGCCAGCAGGTGGGTACTTGACCCCTACAATGAGCAGTTCTTC
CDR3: CASRWVLDPYNEQFF

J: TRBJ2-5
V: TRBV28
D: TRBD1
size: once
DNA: TGTGCCAGCAGTTTAACAGGGGTCCAAGAGACCCAGTACTTC
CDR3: CASSLTGVQETQYF

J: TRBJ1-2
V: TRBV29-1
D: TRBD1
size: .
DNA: TGCAGCGCAGACAGGGGATCCAACTATGGCTACACCTTC
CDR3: CSADRGSNYGYTF

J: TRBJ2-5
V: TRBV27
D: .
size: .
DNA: TGTGCCAGCAGTTTGCTGTGGGAGACGAGGGAGACCCAGTACTTC
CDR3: CASSLLWETRETQYF

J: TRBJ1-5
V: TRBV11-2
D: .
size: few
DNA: TGTGCCAGCAGCTTAATGGGCCAGCCCCAGCATTTT
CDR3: CASSLMGQPQHF

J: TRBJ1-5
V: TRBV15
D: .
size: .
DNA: TGTGCCACCAGCAGAGACAGGGGATGGGCTCAGCCCCAGCATTTT
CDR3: CATSRDRGWAQPQHF

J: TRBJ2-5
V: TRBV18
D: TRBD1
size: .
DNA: TGTGCCAGCTCACCAGGGACAGGGGGAGAGACCCAGTACTTC
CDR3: CASSPGTGGETQYF

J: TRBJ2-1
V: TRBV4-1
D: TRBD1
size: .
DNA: TGCGCCAGCAGCCCAGGGACAGGGTGGTACAATGAGCAGTTCTTC
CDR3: CASSPGTGWYNEQFF

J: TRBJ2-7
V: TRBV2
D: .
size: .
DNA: TGTGCCAGTTTGGAGAGGAGCTTCTACGAGCAGTACTTC
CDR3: CASLERSFYEQYF

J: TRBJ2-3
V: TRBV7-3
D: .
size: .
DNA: TGTGCCAGCAGCCAGGTGCCAGATACGCAGTATTTT
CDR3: CASSQVPDTQYF

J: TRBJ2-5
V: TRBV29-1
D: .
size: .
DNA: TGCAGCGTTCTACTAAGCGAGACCCAGTACTTC
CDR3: CSVLLSETQYF

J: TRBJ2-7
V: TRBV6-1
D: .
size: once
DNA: TGTGCCAGCAGCCACAGGGACACCTACGAGCAGTACTTC
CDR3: CASSHRDTYEQYF

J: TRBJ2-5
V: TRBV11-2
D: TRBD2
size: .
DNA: TGTGCCAGCAGCTTCCATCTAGCGGGCGAGACCCAGTACTTC
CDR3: CASSFHLAGETQYF

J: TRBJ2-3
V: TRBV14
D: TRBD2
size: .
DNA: TGTGCCAGCAGCCATCTCAGCGGGAGGGCCCAAGATACGCAGTATTTT
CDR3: CASSHLSGRAQDTQYF

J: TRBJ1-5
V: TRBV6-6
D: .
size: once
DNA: TGTGCCAGCAGTCACCAAGATCAGCCCCAGCATTTT
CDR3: CASSHQDQPQHF

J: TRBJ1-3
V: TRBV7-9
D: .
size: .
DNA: TGTGCCAGCAGCTTACAGGGCACCATATATTTT
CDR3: CASSLQGTIYF

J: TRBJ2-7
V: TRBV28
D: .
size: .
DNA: TGTGCCAGCAGTTTTTTGGGGGCCAACTCCTACGAGCAGTACTTC
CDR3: CASSFLGANSYEQYF